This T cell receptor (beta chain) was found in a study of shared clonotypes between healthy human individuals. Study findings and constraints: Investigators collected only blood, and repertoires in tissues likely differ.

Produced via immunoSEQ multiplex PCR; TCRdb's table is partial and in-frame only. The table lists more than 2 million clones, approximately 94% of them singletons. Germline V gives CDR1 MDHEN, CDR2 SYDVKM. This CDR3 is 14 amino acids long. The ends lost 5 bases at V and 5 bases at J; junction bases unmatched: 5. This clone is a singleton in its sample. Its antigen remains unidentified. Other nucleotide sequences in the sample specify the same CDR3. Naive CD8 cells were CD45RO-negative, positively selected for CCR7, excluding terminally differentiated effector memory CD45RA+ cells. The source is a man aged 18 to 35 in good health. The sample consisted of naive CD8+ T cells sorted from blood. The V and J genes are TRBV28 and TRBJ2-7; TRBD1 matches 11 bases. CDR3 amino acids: CASSPGQGVDEQYF. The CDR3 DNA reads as TGTGCCAGCAGTCCGGGACAGGGGGTGGACGAGCAGTACTTC. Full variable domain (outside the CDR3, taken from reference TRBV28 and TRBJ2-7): DVKVTQSSRYLVKRTGEKVFLECVQDMDHENMFWYRQDPGLGLRLIYFSYDVKMKEKGDIPEGYSVSREKKERFSLILESASTNQTSMYLCASSPGQGVDEQYFGPGTRLTVT.